Listed below are T cell receptor beta chains from one sample, sequenced in a study of early T cells in non-severe SARS-CoV-2 infection. TCRdb re-analysed the 5' RACE reads in MiXCR, keeping a single row per CDR3 protein. This table holds some 70,000 distinct CDR3 sequences, around 9% found once. Sample: whole blood. These receptors originate from an adult who was a healthcare worker with PCR-confirmed SARS-CoV-2 infection or an uninfected control (not recorded which). Each CDR3 is given with its conserved first and last residue. A D gene is named only where the DNA matches it firmly. Clone size is given for some rows only: seen once, a few or many times, or a class if the clone is expanded.

v_call: TRBV30; clone_size: NA; d_call: NA; j_call: TRBJ1-5; cdr3_nt: TGTGCCCCATGGACGGGGAATCAGCCCCAGCATTTT; cdr3_aa: CAPWTGNQPQHF
v_call: TRBV12-3/TRBV12-4; clone_size: NA; d_call: TRBD1; j_call: TRBJ1-4; cdr3_nt: TGTGCCAGCGTCAGGGGGCGCGGTGTGGAAAAACTGTTTTTT; cdr3_aa: CASVRGRGVEKLFF
v_call: TRBV20-1; clone_size: few; d_call: TRBD1; j_call: TRBJ1-6; cdr3_nt: TGCAGTGCTAGGGGGGACAGTAATGATTCACCCCTCCACTTT; cdr3_aa: CSARGDSNDSPLHF
v_call: TRBV20-1; clone_size: few; d_call: NA; j_call: TRBJ2-6; cdr3_nt: TGCAGTGCTAGGTCCTCTGGGGCCAACGTCCTGACTTTC; cdr3_aa: CSARSSGANVLTF
v_call: TRBV27; clone_size: many; d_call: TRBD1; j_call: TRBJ2-5; cdr3_nt: TGTGCCAGCAGTCCCACGCGACAGGGTAGGGAGACCCAGTACTTC; cdr3_aa: CASSPTRQGRETQYF
v_call: TRBV10-3; clone_size: few; d_call: TRBD2; j_call: TRBJ2-1; cdr3_nt: TGTGCCATCAGTGACTTGGGACTAGCGGGAAATGAGCAGTTCTTC; cdr3_aa: CAISDLGLAGNEQFF
v_call: TRBV21-1; clone_size: many; d_call: NA; j_call: TRBJ2-7; cdr3_nt: TGTGCCAGCAGCAAAAAAGGAGGACTGAACTCCTACGAGCAGTACTTC; cdr3_aa: CASSKKGGLNSYEQYF
v_call: TRBV5-1; clone_size: few; d_call: NA; j_call: TRBJ2-5; cdr3_nt: TGCGCCAGCACAGAGGCGGAGACCCAGTACTTC; cdr3_aa: CASTEAETQYF
v_call: TRBV19; clone_size: few; d_call: NA; j_call: TRBJ2-6; cdr3_nt: TGTGCCAGTAGTCCCTGGACAGCTTCCGCCGCTGGGGCCAACGTCCTGACTTTC; cdr3_aa: CASSPWTASAAGANVLTF
v_call: TRBV29-1; clone_size: NA; d_call: NA; j_call: TRBJ2-5; cdr3_nt: TGCAGCGTTGAGTGGGCACAACAAGAGACCCAGTACTTC; cdr3_aa: CSVEWAQQETQYF
v_call: TRBV19; clone_size: NA; d_call: NA; j_call: TRBJ1-6; cdr3_nt: TGTGCCAGTAGTATTGAGGGGCTCTCCAATTCACCCCTCCACTTT; cdr3_aa: CASSIEGLSNSPLHF
v_call: TRBV5-1; clone_size: NA; d_call: NA; j_call: TRBJ2-3; cdr3_nt: TGCGCCAGCAGCTTAGACGAACCAAGCACAGATACGCAGTATTTT; cdr3_aa: CASSLDEPSTDTQYF
v_call: TRBV5-1; clone_size: few; d_call: NA; j_call: TRBJ1-1; cdr3_nt: TGCGCCAGCAGCTCTGACCCCACCGTGGACGTTTATGTGGCTTTCTTT; cdr3_aa: CASSSDPTVDVYVAFF
v_call: TRBV7-2; clone_size: many; d_call: TRBD2; j_call: TRBJ2-7; cdr3_nt: TGTGCCAGCAGCCCGAGGACTAGCGGGAACTACGAGCAGTACTTC; cdr3_aa: CASSPRTSGNYEQYF
v_call: TRBV14; clone_size: NA; d_call: NA; j_call: TRBJ2-2; cdr3_nt: TGTGCCAGCAGCCAACTGAACAGGGAAACCGGGGAGCTGTTTTTT; cdr3_aa: CASSQLNRETGELFF
v_call: TRBV29-1; clone_size: NA; d_call: TRBD2; j_call: TRBJ2-1; cdr3_nt: TGCAGCGCGCCGGGACTAGCGGGAGGGGACAATGAGCAGTTCTTC; cdr3_aa: CSAPGLAGGDNEQFF
v_call: TRBV12-3/TRBV12-4; clone_size: NA; d_call: TRBD1; j_call: TRBJ2-1; cdr3_nt: TGTGCCAGCAGTTTAGTACAGGGGGCTGGGAATGAGCAGTTCTTC; cdr3_aa: CASSLVQGAGNEQFF
v_call: TRBV15; clone_size: many; d_call: NA; j_call: TRBJ2-5; cdr3_nt: TGTGCCACCAGCAGGCGGCGGCAAGAGACCCAGTACTTC; cdr3_aa: CATSRRRQETQYF
v_call: TRBV20-1; clone_size: few; d_call: NA; j_call: TRBJ1-1; cdr3_nt: TGCAGTGCTAGAATCGACTCCGGGACAATGAACACTGAAGCTTTCTTT; cdr3_aa: CSARIDSGTMNTEAFF
v_call: TRBV11-2; clone_size: NA; d_call: TRBD2; j_call: TRBJ2-2; cdr3_nt: TGTGCCAGCAGCGACGAGTTCCAGCGGGAAAGTACCGGGGAGCTGTTTTTT; cdr3_aa: CASSDEFQRESTGELFF
v_call: TRBV5-4; clone_size: NA; d_call: NA; j_call: TRBJ2-5; cdr3_nt: TGTGCCAGCAGCTTGGAGCGGGCCTTCCGCCAAGAGACCCAGTACTTC; cdr3_aa: CASSLERAFRQETQYF
v_call: TRBV19; clone_size: NA; d_call: TRBD2; j_call: TRBJ2-7; cdr3_nt: TGTGCCAGTGGCCGGACTAGCGGGAACTACGAGCAGTACTTC; cdr3_aa: CASGRTSGNYEQYF
v_call: TRBV11-2; clone_size: NA; d_call: NA; j_call: TRBJ1-2; cdr3_nt: TGTGCCAGCAGCTTAAGTGGGCAGCTCTATGGCTACACCTTC; cdr3_aa: CASSLSGQLYGYTF
v_call: TRBV7-2; clone_size: few; d_call: TRBD1; j_call: TRBJ1-1; cdr3_nt: TGTGCCAGCAGCCCCCAGGGGGGGGTGAACACTGAAGCTTTCTTT; cdr3_aa: CASSPQGGVNTEAFF
v_call: TRBV11-2; clone_size: few; d_call: TRBD2; j_call: TRBJ2-7; cdr3_nt: TGTGCCAGCAGCACCAGACTAGCGGGAGCCGTTTGGGAGCAGTACTTC; cdr3_aa: CASSTRLAGAVWEQYF
v_call: TRBV5-4; clone_size: NA; d_call: NA; j_call: TRBJ2-3; cdr3_nt: TGTGCCAGCAGCTTAGGCGGCCCGTTGAGCACAGATACGCAGTATTTT; cdr3_aa: CASSLGGPLSTDTQYF
v_call: TRBV6-5; clone_size: NA; d_call: NA; j_call: TRBJ2-7; cdr3_nt: TGTGCCAGCAAAAGACTCCAAACCTACGAGCAGTACTTC; cdr3_aa: CASKRLQTYEQYF
v_call: TRBV6-6; clone_size: NA; d_call: TRBD1; j_call: TRBJ2-7; cdr3_nt: TGTGCCAGCAGTCCTTCCTGGGGGACAGGACCCTACGAGCAGTACTTC; cdr3_aa: CASSPSWGTGPYEQYF
v_call: TRBV20-1; clone_size: few; d_call: NA; j_call: TRBJ2-5; cdr3_nt: TGCAGTGCTAGTAGGGACAGAGCGGGGGAGACCCAGTACTTC; cdr3_aa: CSASRDRAGETQYF
v_call: TRBV12-3/TRBV12-4; clone_size: few; d_call: TRBD2; j_call: TRBJ2-1; cdr3_nt: TGTGCCAGCAGTTTTCATCTAGCGGTTAGTGAGCAGTTCTTC; cdr3_aa: CASSFHLAVSEQFF
v_call: TRBV4-2; clone_size: few; d_call: NA; j_call: TRBJ1-4; cdr3_nt: TGTGCCAGCAGCCGGTCGCAACGGGGTACAACTAATGAAAAACTGTTTTTT; cdr3_aa: CASSRSQRGTTNEKLFF
v_call: TRBV7-2; clone_size: many; d_call: TRBD1; j_call: TRBJ2-5; cdr3_nt: TGTGCCAGCAGCTTGGGACAGGGGGAGACCCAGTACTTC; cdr3_aa: CASSLGQGETQYF
v_call: TRBV29-1; clone_size: NA; d_call: NA; j_call: TRBJ2-3; cdr3_nt: TGCAGCGTTGAGGCGGGCCCCATCACAGATACGCAGTATTTT; cdr3_aa: CSVEAGPITDTQYF
v_call: TRBV6-1; clone_size: NA; d_call: NA; j_call: TRBJ1-1; cdr3_nt: TGTGCCAGCAGTGCAGGCGCGAACACTGAAGCTTTCTTT; cdr3_aa: CASSAGANTEAFF
v_call: TRBV3-1; clone_size: NA; d_call: NA; j_call: TRBJ2-4; cdr3_nt: TGTGCCAGCAGCCAAGCGGCCAACATTCAGTACTTC; cdr3_aa: CASSQAANIQYF
v_call: TRBV6-5; clone_size: many; d_call: NA; j_call: TRBJ2-5; cdr3_nt: TGTGCCAGCAGTAGCCCACAGGGTCGAGAGACCCAGTACTTC; cdr3_aa: CASSSPQGRETQYF
v_call: TRBV10-3; clone_size: many; d_call: TRBD1; j_call: TRBJ1-1; cdr3_nt: TGTGCCATCAGAGTCCCGACAGGGGCCAACACTGAAGCTTTCTTT; cdr3_aa: CAIRVPTGANTEAFF
v_call: TRBV5-1; clone_size: few; d_call: NA; j_call: TRBJ2-1; cdr3_nt: TGCGCCAGCAGCGGAGCGGCTCAGAGCTCCTACAATGAGCAGTTCTTC; cdr3_aa: CASSGAAQSSYNEQFF
v_call: TRBV5-1; clone_size: many; d_call: TRBD2; j_call: TRBJ2-7; cdr3_nt: TGCGCCAGCAGCTTGGGGCTAGCGGGAGACCCCTACTCCTACGAGCAGTACTTC; cdr3_aa: CASSLGLAGDPYSYEQYF
v_call: TRBV7-2; clone_size: few; d_call: TRBD2; j_call: TRBJ2-2; cdr3_nt: TGTGCCAGCAGCTTAGGTCCTAGCGGGAGGGATTTGAACAGGGAGCTGTTTTTT; cdr3_aa: CASSLGPSGRDLNRELFF
v_call: TRBV7-2; clone_size: few; d_call: NA; j_call: TRBJ1-4; cdr3_nt: TGTGCCAGCAGCCCAGGATTGGGAACTAATGAAAAACTGTTTTTT; cdr3_aa: CASSPGLGTNEKLFF